This T cell receptor beta chain was identified during a study of cytomegalovirus exposure and HLA in healthy donors. Study background: When 398 donors were genotyped, approximately 81% of them were found to fall in the Caucasian-associated ancestry cluster.

Study results and limitations: TCR beta chain V- and J-gene trimming was linked, in a later analysis, to a missense variant in DCLRE1C. Several of the most significant clusters appeared linked to common viral pathogens, based on a later analysis. Three CMV-associated chains were confirmed in vitro to be specific for CMV antigens.

The PCR made use of 60 Vbeta and 13 Jbeta primers. Clones were read by immunoSEQ multiplex PCR, and TCRdb kept only the in-frame ones, dropping some. Of over 200,000 clones in the sample, more than 75% were seen once. The germline gives CDR1 MNHEY, CDR2 SMNVEV (reference sequence). The trim removed 5 bases at V and 0 bases at J, leaving 2 bases unmatched. This CDR3 has 14 residues. This clone was counted once. Its antigen is still unknown. Material: PBMCs. The chain links TRBV27 to TRBJ2-7; 9 bases agree with TRBD2. The receptor was isolated from a human donor in good health. The CDR3: CASSSGRHSYEQYF. Written as DNA, the CDR3 is TGTGCCAGCAGTAGCGGGAGGCACTCCTACGAGCAGTACTTC.